Detailed here is one T cell receptor beta chain. This clonotype turned up a few times. Its antigen specificity is not known. It has no much larger one-base neighbor in the sample; base qualities were not kept. The data were obtained in a study of T cells after yellow fever vaccination (dated by TCRdb to about 2019). Turning to the overall study: The SMART-Seq v4 Ultra Low Input RNA kit was used to prepare libraries from fractions with low cell numbers. To follow T-cell clones before and after primary and booster YFV17D yellow fever vaccination, bulk TCR alpha and beta repertoires were sequenced over time. Two healthy male donors, one aged 18 to 29 and one aged 30 to 40 years, made up the cohort. Bulk PBMC replicates and cell subsets were isolated from blood drawn at multiple timepoints before and after both primary and secondary immunization. What the authors observed across the whole study: Because only two donors were included in the study, the extent to which the findings can be generalized is limited. After the booster, most clones that had expanded after primary vaccination were detected again (around 97% of CD4 and 88% of CD8), suggesting broad maintenance of memory. Computational filtering was needed because FACS-sorted repertoires could contain abundant contaminating clonotypes from the bulk population. A small share of clonotypes was detected in both CD4 and CD8 compartments, with the overlap likely arising from convergent recombination. Compared with the primary T-cell response, the secondary T-cell response was faster but weaker, reaching its peak on day 5 rather than on day 15.

Sample treatment or condition, as interpreted from the label and publication: live attenuated yellow fever vaccine strain. At each blood-draw timepoint, two biological replicates of bulk PBMCs were collected. PBMCs were isolated from peripheral blood using a standard Ficoll-Paque protocol. TriZol was used to extract RNA from bulk PBMCs, from CD4 and CD8 fractions, and from dextramer-positive and dextramer-negative fractions. The CDR3 runs 15 amino acids, cysteine and phenylalanine included. The entry retains the CDR3 DNA only, 45 bases that are in frame from base 1. V loses 0 bases, J loses 5 bases, and the germline ends lie 11 bases apart. CDR1 MNHEY and CDR2 SVGAGI are derived from the germline V gene. Synthesis of TCR cDNA relied on 5'RACE template switching, a step that introduced a universal primer site along with unique molecular identifiers. cDNA synthesis was primed from both the TCR alpha and TCR beta constant segments. Library amplification involved two PCR steps, and the second step added sample barcodes and sequencing adapters. Sequencing of libraries was performed on Illumina HiSeq 2500 (2x100 bp) or NovaSeq (2x150 bp). Per the original workflow: Demultiplexing of reads and collapsing into UMI consensus sequences were performed with MIGEC, and V(D)J alignment was carried out with MiXCR. Vaccine-responding clonotypes were defined with edgeR using replicate PBMC samples, requiring FDR below 0.01 and a log2 fold change above 5 up to day 15. Each bulk clonotype received a CD4 or CD8 identity based on whether the sequenced CD4 or CD8 repertoire contained that clonotype at higher abundance. TCRdb redid the processing of the public reads, applying fastp at Q25 and MiXCR, and retained in-frame beta chains. Under each unique CDR3 protein, matching rows form one entry showing the most common genes and DNA. It is TCRdb's table, rather than the study itself, that gives the V and J calls and clone size. The table for this sample lists around 350,000 distinct CDR3 sequences; 6.2% of them were counted only once. Of the sample, about 15% is held by the ten largest clones.

The receptor comes from a man under 40 who received the YFV17D yellow fever vaccine. The sequencing here drew on PBMCs, taken 5 days after the yellow fever booster vaccination. This sequence uses TRBV6-5 and TRBJ1-5, with a weak D call of TRBD1 (5 bases match). The DNA reads TGTGCCAGCAGTTACTCGTGGGGGTTTCATCAGCCCCAGCATTTT. Its protein reads: CASSYSWGFHQPQHF.